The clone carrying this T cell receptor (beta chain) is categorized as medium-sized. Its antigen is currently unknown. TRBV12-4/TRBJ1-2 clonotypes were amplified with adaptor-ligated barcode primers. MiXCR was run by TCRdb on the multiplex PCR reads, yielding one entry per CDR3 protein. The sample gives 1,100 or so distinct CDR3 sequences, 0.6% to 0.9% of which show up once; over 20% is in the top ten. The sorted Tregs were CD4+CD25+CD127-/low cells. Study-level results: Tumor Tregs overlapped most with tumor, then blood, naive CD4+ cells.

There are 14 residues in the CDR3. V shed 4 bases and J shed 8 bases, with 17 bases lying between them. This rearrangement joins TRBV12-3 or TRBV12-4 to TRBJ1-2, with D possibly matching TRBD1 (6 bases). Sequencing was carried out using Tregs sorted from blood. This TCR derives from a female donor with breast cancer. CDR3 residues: CASSSSQGLGGYTF. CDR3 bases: TGTGCCAGCAGTTCCTCACAGGGCCTGGGCGGCTACACCTTC.